Listed below are T cell receptor beta chains from one sample, sequenced in a study of blood T cell repertoires in COVID-19. The data were produced by immunoSEQ multiplex PCR, yet TCRdb's version contains in-frame clones alone and is incomplete. In the table there are over 45,000 clones, around 80% of which are singletons. Sequencing was carried out using peripheral blood. These receptors all come from a man between 65 and 85 years old with acute or convalescent COVID-19. Each CDR3 is given with its conserved first and last residue. Fields, in order: CDR3 DNA, CDR3 protein, V gene, CDR3 length, J gene, D gene, clone size. The D gene is left open where the match is weak. Rows give clone size only sometimes, using once, few, many, or a class for an expanded clone.

TGTGCCATCACAGATGCTCGCTATGGCTACACCTTC	CAITDARYGYTF	TRBV10-3	12	TRBJ1-2	-	-
TGTGCCAGTCATGCGGGCGGTGGGGCCAACGTCCTGACTTTC	CASHAGGGANVLTF	TRBV2	14	TRBJ2-6	-	-
TGCAGCGTCCGGGACTTCAAGCAGGATACGCAGTATTTT	CSVRDFKQDTQYF	TRBV29-1	13	TRBJ2-3	-	-
TGCAGCGTTGTATGGACTATGAACACTGAAGCTTTCTTT	CSVVWTMNTEAFF	TRBV29-1	13	TRBJ1-1	-	-
TGTGCTGTGGGCAGATCTAGCACAGATACGCAGTATTTT	CAVGRSSTDTQYF	TRBV28	13	TRBJ2-3	-	-
TGCGCCAGCAGCTTCGGCGGGGAATGGATGAACACTGAAGCTTTCTTT	CASSFGGEWMNTEAFF	TRBV5-1	16	TRBJ1-1	-	-
TGTGCCAGCAGTGACTCAAGGGGAGGAGGCTACACCTTC	CASSDSRGGGYTF	TRBV6-4	13	TRBJ1-2	-	-
TGTGCCAGCAGTCAGACTAGTACGACCCAGTACTTC	CASSQTSTTQYF	TRBV12-3/TRBV12-4	12	TRBJ2-5	-	-
TGTGCCAGCAGCGTAGTGACAGAGAATTCACCCCTCCACTTT	CASSVVTENSPLHF	TRBV9	14	TRBJ1-6	-	-
TGTGCCAGCAGCTCCCGGGACAGGGGTCTGGGGTTCGCTGAAGCTTTCTTT	CASSSRDRGLGFAEAFF	TRBV5-4	17	TRBJ1-1	TRBD1	-
TGTGCCAGCAGTGGGGGAGGACAGGGCAAGGACACTGAAGCTTTCTTT	CASSGGGQGKDTEAFF	TRBV6-1	16	TRBJ1-1	TRBD1	-
TGTGCCAGCAGTGAATATACAGGATCGTATGGCTACACCTTC	CASSEYTGSYGYTF	TRBV6-1	14	TRBJ1-2	-	-
TGTGCCAGCAGCTTAAGCGGCGTCGGTGGTACCATATATTTT	CASSLSGVGGTIYF	TRBV7-9	14	TRBJ1-3	-	-
TGTGCCAGCGCTCCCAGGGGTGCCTTCCCAAATCAGCCCCAGCATTTT	CASAPRGAFPNQPQHF	TRBV19	16	TRBJ1-5	-	-
TGTGCCAGCAGCCTCGAGCGGGAGGGCTCTGAGCAGTTCTTC	CASSLEREGSEQFF	TRBV7-3	14	TRBJ2-1	TRBD2	-
TGTGCCAGCAGCTTAGGACAGGGGGTGGATTATGGCTACACCTTC	CASSLGQGVDYGYTF	TRBV7-2	15	TRBJ1-2	TRBD1	-
TGCGCCAGCACCTCAGCTCACGGCGGATCCTACGAGCAGTACTTC	CASTSAHGGSYEQYF	TRBV5-1	15	TRBJ2-7	-	-
TGTGCCAGCAGCTTGACAGGCGCTTCCTACGAGCAGTACTTC	CASSLTGASYEQYF	TRBV11-2	14	TRBJ2-7	-	-
TGTGCCAGCAGCTTCGGGTTGCGCTCCTACGAGCAGTACTTC	CASSFGLRSYEQYF	TRBV7-2	14	TRBJ2-7	-	-
TGTGCCAGACAGGGCAATCAGCCCCAGCATTTT	CARQGNQPQHF	TRBV18	11	TRBJ1-5	-	-
TGTGCCAGCGGACAGGTTGACAATCAGCCCCAGCATTTT	CASGQVDNQPQHF	TRBV6-6	13	TRBJ1-5	TRBD1	-
TGTGCCAGCAGCTACCTTCAGGTTCGGACAGCGAAGAGCTATGGCTACACCTTC	CASSYLQVRTAKSYGYTF	TRBV3-1/TRBV3-2	18	TRBJ1-2	-	-
TGTGCTAGTGGCCCCAGGACAGGCGAAGAGACCCAGTACTTC	CASGPRTGEETQYF	TRBV12-5	14	TRBJ2-5	TRBD1	-
TGTGCCAGCAGCTTAATGGACAGGGGAGGGTATTCACCCCTCCACTTT	CASSLMDRGGYSPLHF	TRBV7-3	16	TRBJ1-6	TRBD1	-
TGTGCCAGCAGCTTTACCAGGAACACCGGGGAGCTGTTTTTT	CASSFTRNTGELFF	TRBV7-7	14	TRBJ2-2	-	once
TGTGCCAGCTCACCCGGGACAGGGGGCGAGACCCAGTACTTC	CASSPGTGGETQYF	TRBV18	14	TRBJ2-5	TRBD1	-
TGTGCCAGCAGCTTGTCAGCGAGCAGCGAGACCCAGTACTTC	CASSLSASSETQYF	TRBV5-5	14	TRBJ2-5	-	-
TGCGCCAGCAGCTTGGTGGGCCGGGGAGAAGGGGAAAAACTGTTTTTT	CASSLVGRGEGEKLFF	TRBV5-1	16	TRBJ1-4	-	-
TGTGCCAGCAGCGCGATGACAGCTAATTCACCCCTCCACTTT	CASSAMTANSPLHF	TRBV9	14	TRBJ1-6	-	-
TGTGCCAGCAGCGCACTACAGGGGACGAACACTGAAGCTTTCTTT	CASSALQGTNTEAFF	TRBV11-2	15	TRBJ1-1	TRBD1	-
TGTGCCACCAGCAGCCCTAAGGACAGGGGGCTTCAGCCCCAGCATTTT	CATSSPKDRGLQPQHF	TRBV15	16	TRBJ1-5	TRBD1	-
TGTGCCAGCAGCTTAAGGTGGGACAGCCCCCAAGAGACCCAGTACTTC	CASSLRWDSPQETQYF	TRBV7-2	16	TRBJ2-5	TRBD1	-
TGTGCCAGCAGCTTGGCGGGGATGGATCAGCCCCAGCATTTT	CASSLAGMDQPQHF	TRBV5-6	14	TRBJ1-5	-	-
TGTGCCTGGGCAGGCTCACCTAATGAAAAACTGTTTTTT	CAWAGSPNEKLFF	TRBV30	13	TRBJ1-4	-	-
TGTGCCAGTAGTAGGCCAGTGCAAGATACGCAGTATTTT	CASSRPVQDTQYF	TRBV19	13	TRBJ2-3	-	once
TGTGCCAGCAGCACACAGAACACCGGGGAGCTGTTTTTT	CASSTQNTGELFF	TRBV3-1/TRBV3-2	13	TRBJ2-2	-	-
TGTGCCAGCAGCCAGACCCTAGCGGGAGTGGGGGATGAGCAGTTCTTC	CASSQTLAGVGDEQFF	TRBV3-1/TRBV3-2	16	TRBJ2-1	TRBD2	-
TGTGCCAGCAGTTACTCTCCAGGGCGCGCGGAAGGCTACACCTTC	CASSYSPGRAEGYTF	TRBV6-5	15	TRBJ1-2	-	-
TGTGCCAGTAGTCATCGGACAGGAATAGTAACCTACGAGCAGTACTTC	CASSHRTGIVTYEQYF	TRBV19	16	TRBJ2-7	TRBD1	once
TGTGCCAGCTCACCCAGTAGCAGCTCCTACGAGCAGTACTTC	CASSPSSSSYEQYF	TRBV18	14	TRBJ2-7	-	-
TGTGCCAGCAGCTCCCCCGGGACAGGGGACTACGAGCAGTACTTC	CASSSPGTGDYEQYF	TRBV7-2	15	TRBJ2-7	TRBD1	-
TGTGCCAGCAGCCACCTCCGGGACAGGAATGAAAAACTGTTTTTT	CASSHLRDRNEKLFF	TRBV14	15	TRBJ1-4	TRBD1	-
TGTGCCAGCAGATTATTACAGGGTAACGGGGAGCTGTTTTTT	CASRLLQGNGELFF	TRBV2	14	TRBJ2-2	-	-
TGCAGCGTGACTGGACAGGCCAACGAGCAGTACTTC	CSVTGQANEQYF	TRBV29-1	12	TRBJ2-7	TRBD1	-
TGTGCCAGCTCACCCTTCGCGGCTAATGAAAAACTGTTTTTT	CASSPFAANEKLFF	TRBV18	14	TRBJ1-4	-	-
TGTGCCAGCAGCGTCCGTCCGGGACTAGCGGGGGGAGGGTCCTACAATGAGCAGTTCTTC	CASSVRPGLAGGGSYNEQFF	TRBV9	20	TRBJ2-1	TRBD2	-
TGTGCCAGCGAGGGCGGGCTAACCAATGAGCAGTTCTTC	CASEGGLTNEQFF	TRBV6-5	13	TRBJ2-1	-	-
TGTGCCAGCTCAACACCCCGTGGGGCAGAAGAAGCTTTCTTT	CASSTPRGAEEAFF	TRBV18	14	TRBJ1-1	-	-
TGTGCCAGCAGATCCCTCCCTAGCAATCAGCCCCAGCATTTT	CASRSLPSNQPQHF	TRBV28	14	TRBJ1-5	-	few
TGTGCCAGCAGCCCTAGCCACGGATCACATGGCTACACCTTC	CASSPSHGSHGYTF	TRBV3-1/TRBV3-2	14	TRBJ1-2	-	-
TGTGCCAGCAGCCTTAATCAGGGGAACACTGAAGCTTTCTTT	CASSLNQGNTEAFF	TRBV7-2	14	TRBJ1-1	-	-
TGTGCCAGCACCGCTCAGGGATTTAGCAATCAGCCCCAGCATTTT	CASTAQGFSNQPQHF	TRBV16	15	TRBJ1-5	-	-
TGTGCCAGCAGTTACGGATTCATACAGGGGGGGAACATTCAGTACTTC	CASSYGFIQGGNIQYF	TRBV6-5	16	TRBJ2-4	-	-